This T cell receptor beta chain comes out of a study of T cells in Graves' hyperthyroidism and ophthalmopathy. Looking at the study overall: Peripheral blood was collected at initial diagnosis, before any treatment. Study observations and caveats: Ophthalmopathy stood apart from stable hyperthyroidism in a 13 V-J model. Blood also held most thyroid clonotypes expanded beyond 0.001.

The germline V gene has CDR1 DFQATT and CDR2 SNEGSKA (reference sequence). Trimming removed 4 bases from V and 0 bases from J, with 13 bases in between. The CDR3 consists of 15 residues. Template material for amplifying TCR beta CDR3 regions consisted of RNA transcripts. During a first-round RT-PCR of the TCR CDR3, the HTBI primer set was used. TCRdb re-derived calls from the multiplex PCR reads in MiXCR, one entry per CDR3 protein. The data show around 340,000 distinct CDR3 sequences, approximately 16% seen once. Comment on this clonotype: Its antigen is as yet unknown.

The V gene is TRBV20-1, the J gene TRBJ1-3; the D gene is possibly TRBD1 (6 bases). This receptor was obtained from a man younger than 45 with Graves' hyperthyroidism. Sequencing input: blood. The CDR3 sequence: CSAKGHRSSGNTIYF. CDR3 in DNA: TGCAGTGCTAAGGGACACAGGAGCTCTGGAAACACCATATATTTT.